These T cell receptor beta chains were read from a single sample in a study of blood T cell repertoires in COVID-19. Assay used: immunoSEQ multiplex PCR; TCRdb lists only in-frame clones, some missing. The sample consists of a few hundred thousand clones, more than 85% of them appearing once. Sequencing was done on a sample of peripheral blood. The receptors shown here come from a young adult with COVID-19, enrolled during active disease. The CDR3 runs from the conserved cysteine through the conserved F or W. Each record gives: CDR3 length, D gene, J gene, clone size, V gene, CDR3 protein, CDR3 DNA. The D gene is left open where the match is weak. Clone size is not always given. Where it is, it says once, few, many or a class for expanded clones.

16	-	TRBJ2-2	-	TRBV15	CATSRDQAGATGELFF	TGTGCCACCAGCAGAGATCAGGCAGGGGCCACCGGGGAGCTGTTTTTT
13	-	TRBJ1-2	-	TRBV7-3	CASSQTALGGYTF	TGTGCCAGCAGCCAGACAGCCCTCGGTGGCTACACCTTC
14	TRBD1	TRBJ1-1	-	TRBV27	CASSPTGQRSEAFF	TGTGCCAGCAGTCCCACGGGACAGAGATCTGAAGCTTTCTTT
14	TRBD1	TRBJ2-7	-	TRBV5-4	CASSWDSDSYEQYF	TGTGCCAGCAGCTGGGACAGCGACTCCTACGAGCAGTACTTC
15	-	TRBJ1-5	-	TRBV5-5	CASSLGGAGNQPQHF	TGTGCCAGCAGCTTGGGGGGAGCAGGCAATCAGCCCCAGCATTTT
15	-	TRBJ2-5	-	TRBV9	CASSRSPGAQETQYF	TGTGCCAGCAGCCGGTCGCCAGGGGCCCAAGAGACCCAGTACTTC
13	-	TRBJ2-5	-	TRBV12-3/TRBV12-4	CASISGGEETQYF	TGTGCCAGCATATCGGGGGGCGAAGAGACCCAGTACTTC
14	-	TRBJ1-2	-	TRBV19	CASTRLEANYGYTF	TGTGCCAGTACTAGGTTGGAGGCGAACTATGGCTACACCTTC
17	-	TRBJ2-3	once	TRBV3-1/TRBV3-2	CASSPTLRTTGTDTQYF	TGTGCCAGCAGCCCGACCCTGAGGACTACGGGCACAGATACGCAGTATTTT
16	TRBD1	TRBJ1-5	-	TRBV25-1	CASSEDGDRDTQPQHF	TGTGCCAGCAGTGAAGATGGGGACAGGGATACTCAGCCCCAGCATTTT
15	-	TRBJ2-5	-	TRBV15	CATSRDRGTQETQYF	TGTGCCACCAGCAGAGATCGAGGAACCCAAGAGACCCAGTACTTC
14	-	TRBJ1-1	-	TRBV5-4	CASSYRSGDTEAFF	TGTGCCAGCAGCTACCGGTCCGGGGATACTGAAGCTTTCTTT
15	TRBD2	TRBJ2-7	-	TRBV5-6	CASSLAPSGSYEQYF	TGTGCCAGCAGCTTGGCCCCTAGCGGGAGCTACGAGCAGTACTTC
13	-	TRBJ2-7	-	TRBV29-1	CSVGDTAADEQYF	TGCAGCGTGGGGGACACCGCGGCGGACGAGCAGTACTTC
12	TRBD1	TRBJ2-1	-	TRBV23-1	CASTQGENEQFF	TGCGCCAGCACGCAGGGGGAGAATGAGCAGTTCTTC
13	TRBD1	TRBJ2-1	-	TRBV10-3	CAITRDSYNEQFF	TGTGCCATCACTCGGGACAGCTACAATGAGCAGTTCTTC
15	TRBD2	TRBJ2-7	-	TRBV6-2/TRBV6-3	CASSYKRERSYEQYF	TGTGCCAGCAGTTACAAGCGGGAGAGGTCCTACGAGCAGTACTTC
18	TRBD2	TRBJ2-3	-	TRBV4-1	CASSQEWIAGGSSDTQYF	TGCGCCAGCAGCCAAGAATGGATAGCGGGAGGTTCCTCAGATACGCAGTATTTT
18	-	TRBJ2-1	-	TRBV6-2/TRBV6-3	CASSPIQSGEWSYNEQFF	TGTGCCAGCAGCCCAATTCAATCGGGGGAGTGGTCCTACAATGAGCAGTTCTTC
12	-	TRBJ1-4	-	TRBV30	CAWSVVNEKLFF	TGTGCCTGGAGTGTTGTAAATGAAAAACTGTTTTTT
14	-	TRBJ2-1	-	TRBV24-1	CATSSVQQVHEQFF	TGTGCCACCAGTTCTGTCCAACAGGTCCATGAGCAGTTCTTC
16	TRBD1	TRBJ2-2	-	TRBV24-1	CATSDPGQGTGGELFF	TGTGCCACCAGTGACCCGGGACAGGGGACAGGCGGGGAGCTGTTTTTT
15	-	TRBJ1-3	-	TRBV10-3	CAISESPGEGNTIYF	TGTGCCATCAGTGAGTCCCCAGGGGAAGGAAACACCATATATTTT
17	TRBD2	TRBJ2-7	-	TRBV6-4	CASSAIPGGGAIPEQYF	TGTGCCAGCAGTGCCATCCCGGGGGGGGGCGCGATCCCCGAGCAGTACTTC
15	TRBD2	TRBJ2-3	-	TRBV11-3	CASSYGTSGTDTQYF	TGTGCCAGCAGCTACGGGACTAGCGGCACAGATACGCAGTATTTT
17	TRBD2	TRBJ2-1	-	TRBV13	CASSFAGTSSSYNEQFF	TGTGCCAGCAGCTTTGCCGGGACTAGCAGTTCCTACAATGAGCAGTTCTTC
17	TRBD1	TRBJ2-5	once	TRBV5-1	CASSPWLGRGPQETQYF	TGCGCCAGCAGCCCCTGGTTGGGCAGGGGGCCTCAAGAGACCCAGTACTTC
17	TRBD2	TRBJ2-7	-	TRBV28	CASSSTSGSRGIVEQYF	TGTGCCAGCAGTTCGACTAGCGGGAGCCGTGGGATAGTTGAGCAGTACTTC
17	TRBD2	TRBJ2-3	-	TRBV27	CASSWGSGSPSTDTQYF	TGTGCCAGCAGTTGGGGTAGCGGGAGCCCTAGCACAGATACGCAGTATTTT
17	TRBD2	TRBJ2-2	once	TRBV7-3	CASSSKGLAGGTGELFF	TGTGCCAGCAGCTCCAAGGGACTAGCGGGAGGGACCGGGGAGCTGTTTTTT
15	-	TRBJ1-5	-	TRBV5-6	CASSTGGRDNQPQHF	TGTGCCAGCAGCACCGGAGGGAGGGACAATCAGCCCCAGCATTTT
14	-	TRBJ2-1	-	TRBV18	CASSPLDTRNEQFF	TGTGCCAGCTCACCCTTGGACACGCGGAATGAGCAGTTCTTC
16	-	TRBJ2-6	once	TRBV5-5	CASRQIGGSGANVLTF	TGTGCCAGCAGACAAATAGGGGGATCTGGGGCCAACGTCCTGACTTTC
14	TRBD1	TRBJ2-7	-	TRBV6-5	CASSPGTETYEQYF	TGTGCCAGCAGTCCCGGGACAGAGACCTACGAGCAGTACTTC
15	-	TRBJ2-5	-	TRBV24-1	CATSDLRGDQETQYF	TGTGCCACCAGTGATTTGCGCGGGGACCAAGAGACCCAGTACTTC
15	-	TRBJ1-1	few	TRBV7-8	CASSLAGARDTEAFF	TGTGCCAGCAGCTTAGCAGGGGCGCGTGACACTGAAGCTTTCTTT
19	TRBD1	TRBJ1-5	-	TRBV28	CASSLAVGQGLNSNQPQHF	TGTGCCAGCAGTCTTGCGGTGGGACAGGGGCTTAATAGCAATCAGCCCCAGCATTTT
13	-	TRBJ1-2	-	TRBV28	CASSPTVLYGYTF	TGTGCCAGCAGTCCAACAGTTCTCTATGGCTACACCTTC
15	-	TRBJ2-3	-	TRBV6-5	CASILTGIATDTQYF	TGTGCCAGCATTCTCACAGGGATAGCCACAGATACGCAGTATTTT
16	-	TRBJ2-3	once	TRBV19	CASSPYSSSAADTQYF	TGTGCCAGTAGCCCATACTCTAGCTCGGCAGCAGATACGCAGTATTTT
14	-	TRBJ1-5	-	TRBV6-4	CASSDIVISQPQHF	TGTGCCAGCAGTGACATTGTAATTTCCCAGCCCCAGCATTTT
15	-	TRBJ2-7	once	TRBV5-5	CASSLGARPPFQQYF	TGTGCCAGCAGCTTGGGGGCCCGGCCTCCTTTTCAGCAGTACTTC
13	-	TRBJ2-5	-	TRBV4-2	CASSMVNQETQYF	TGTGCCAGCAGCATGGTCAATCAGGAGACCCAGTACTTC
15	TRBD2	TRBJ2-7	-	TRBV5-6	CASSSSGRDTYEQYF	TGTGCCAGCAGCTCTAGCGGGAGGGATACCTACGAGCAGTACTTC
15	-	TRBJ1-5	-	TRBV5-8	CASSLGQERYQPQHF	TGTGCCAGCAGCCTGGGTCAGGAGCGGTATCAGCCCCAGCATTTT
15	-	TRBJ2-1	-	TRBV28	CASSLEGLGAIEQFF	TGTGCCAGCAGTTTGGAGGGTTTAGGGGCAATTGAGCAGTTCTTC
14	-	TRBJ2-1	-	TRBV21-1	CATGAPQRHNEQFF	TGTGCCACCGGTGCACCCCAGCGTCACAATGAGCAGTTCTTC
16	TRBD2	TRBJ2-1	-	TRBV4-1	CASSDPSGSLIHEQFF	TGCGCCAGCAGCGATCCTAGCGGGAGTCTCATCCATGAGCAGTTCTTC
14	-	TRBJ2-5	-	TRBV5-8	CASSLLQGGETQYF	TGTGCCAGCAGCTTGTTACAGGGCGGGGAGACCCAGTACTTC
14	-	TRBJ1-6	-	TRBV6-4	CASSDTGVNSPLHF	TGTGCCAGCAGTGACACTGGAGTTAATTCACCCCTCCACTTT
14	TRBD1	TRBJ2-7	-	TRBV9	CASSVEGQSYEQYF	TGTGCCAGCAGCGTAGAGGGACAGTCCTACGAGCAGTACTTC
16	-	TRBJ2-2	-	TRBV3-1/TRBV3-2	CASSQERLGNTGELFF	TGTGCCAGCAGCCAAGAGCGACTAGGGAACACCGGGGAGCTGTTTTTT
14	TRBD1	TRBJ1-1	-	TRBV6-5	CASSPGQRNTEAFF	TGTGCCAGCAGCCCGGGACAGAGGAACACTGAAGCTTTCTTT
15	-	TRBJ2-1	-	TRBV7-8	CASSLEGWGGDEQFF	TGTGCCAGCAGCTTAGAGGGTTGGGGCGGGGATGAGCAGTTCTTC
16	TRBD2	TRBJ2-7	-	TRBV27	CASSFSAGDLGYEQYF	TGTGCCAGCAGTTTCAGCGCGGGAGACCTTGGATACGAGCAGTACTTC
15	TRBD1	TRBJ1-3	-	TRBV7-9	CASSTGTASGNTIYF	TGTGCCAGCAGCACCGGGACAGCCTCTGGAAACACCATATATTTT
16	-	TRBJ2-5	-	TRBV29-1	CSVEDRAPRSGETQYF	TGCAGCGTTGAAGATAGGGCACCCCGGAGCGGAGAGACCCAGTACTTC
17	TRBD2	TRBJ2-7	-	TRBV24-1	CATTPLIAGRISYEQYF	TGTGCCACCACTCCTCTAATAGCGGGTCGGATTTCCTACGAGCAGTACTTC
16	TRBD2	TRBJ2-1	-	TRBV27	CASRLAAHSSYNEQFF	TGTGCCAGCAGACTAGCGGCACACAGCTCCTACAATGAGCAGTTCTTC
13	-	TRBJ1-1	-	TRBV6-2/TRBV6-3	CASSFKTGTEAFF	TGTGCCAGCAGTTTCAAGACGGGCACTGAAGCTTTCTTT